This TCR beta chain appears in the sequencing data of a study of shared clonotypes between healthy human individuals. To note about this clone: The sample has other DNA sequences that encode this CDR3 too.

Terminally differentiated effector memory CD45RA+ cells were left out of the naive CD8 fraction, which was CD45RO-negative and positively selected for CCR7. Measured with immunoSEQ multiplex PCR; TCRdb has only the in-frame clones, and not every one. Seen here are about 2 million clones, about 95% observed once, and the top ten hold approximately 1.2%. The clonotype originates from a young man in good health. Sequenced: naive CD8+ T cells sorted from blood.

CDR3 protein: CASSVQGSSEKLFF. The CDR3 DNA is TGTGCCAGCAGCGTACAGGGGAGTTCCGAAAAACTGTTTTTT. The chain joins TRBV7-9 to TRBJ1-4; 7 nucleotides align to TRBD1. Germline V gene sequence: CDR1 SEHNR, CDR2 FQNEAQ (reference sequence). This CDR3 contains 14 residues. V lost 5 bases, J lost 8 bases, and 8 bases stayed unmatched.